This TCR beta chain is from a study of blood T cell repertoires in COVID-19. Unmatched junction bases numbered 8, after V lost 6 bases and J lost 4 bases. Germline V CDR1 and CDR2: MDHEN, SYDVKM. The CDR3 totals 16 residues. Sequencing was performed with immunoSEQ multiplex PCR; in TCRdb, only in-frame clones are kept and a portion is missing. The sample has over 200,000 clones; more than 85% are singletons. The receptor was isolated from a man aged 35-49 years with active or convalescent COVID-19. The chain joins TRBV28 to TRBJ1-3; TRBD1 aligns across 11 bases. Source material: peripheral blood. CDR3 amino acids: CASSQGTGGQGNTIYF. The CDR3 DNA reads TGTGCCAGCAGCCAAGGGACAGGGGGTCAAGGAAACACCATATATTTT.